The clone carrying this TCR beta chain was picked up one time. In the original processing: Quantification of nucleated cells was approximated via reference gene primer amplification. Assay used: immunoSEQ multiplex PCR; TCRdb lists only in-frame clones, some missing. The V and J calls and the clone size are those of that table, but D and trimming were determined from the DNA. The sample consists of roughly 120,000 clones, roughly 90% of them appearing once. Between the trimmed V and J ends, which lost 5 bases and 0 bases, there was a span of 9 bases. The germline CDR1 and CDR2 sequences are SGHNT and YENEEA. This CDR3 region has 14 residues. The data were obtained in a study of blood T cell repertoires in COVID-19. On the study more broadly: Sample material is recorded as cDNA or gDNA derived from T cells, B-cell-depleted T cells, or PBMCs.

The material sequenced was peripheral blood. The sequence came from a man aged 50-60 years with active COVID-19. The V and J genes are TRBV11-3 and TRBJ2-3; a weak D match, TRBD1 (6 bases). The CDR3 bases are TGTGCCAGCAGCGACAGGTCTAGCACAGATACGCAGTATTTT. Translated, it gives CASSDRSSTDTQYF.